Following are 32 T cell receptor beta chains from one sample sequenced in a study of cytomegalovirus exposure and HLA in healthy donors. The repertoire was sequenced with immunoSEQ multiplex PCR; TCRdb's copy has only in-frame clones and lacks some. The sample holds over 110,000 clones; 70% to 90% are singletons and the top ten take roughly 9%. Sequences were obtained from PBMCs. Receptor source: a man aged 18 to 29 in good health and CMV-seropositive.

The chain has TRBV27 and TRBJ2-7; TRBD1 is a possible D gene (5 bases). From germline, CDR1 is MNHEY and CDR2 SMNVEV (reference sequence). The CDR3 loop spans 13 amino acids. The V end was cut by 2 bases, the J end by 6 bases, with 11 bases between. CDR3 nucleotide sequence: TGTGCCAGCAGTTTAGGCAGGGCTAGCGAGCAGTACTTC. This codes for CASSLGRASEQYF.

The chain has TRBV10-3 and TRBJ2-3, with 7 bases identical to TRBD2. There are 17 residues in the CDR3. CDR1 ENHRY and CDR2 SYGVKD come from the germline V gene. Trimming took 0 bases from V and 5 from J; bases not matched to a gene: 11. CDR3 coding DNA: TGTGCCATCAGTGAGTCTCGGATTAGCGGGTTAGGAGATACGCAGTATTTT. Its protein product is CAISESRISGLGDTQYF.

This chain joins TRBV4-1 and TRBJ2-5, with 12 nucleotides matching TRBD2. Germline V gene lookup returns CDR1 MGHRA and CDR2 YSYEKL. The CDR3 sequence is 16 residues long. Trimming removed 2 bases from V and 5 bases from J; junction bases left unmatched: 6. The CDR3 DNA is TGCGCCAGCAGCCAACCGACTAGCGGGAGAGGGGAGACCCAGTACTTC. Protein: CASSQPTSGRGETQYF.

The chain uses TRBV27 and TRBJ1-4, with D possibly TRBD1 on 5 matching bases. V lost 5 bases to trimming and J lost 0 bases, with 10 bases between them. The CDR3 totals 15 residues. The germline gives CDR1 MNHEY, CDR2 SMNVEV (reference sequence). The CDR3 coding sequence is TGTGCCAGCAGTCGACAGATCACAACTAATGAAAAACTGTTTTTT. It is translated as CASSRQITTNEKLFF.

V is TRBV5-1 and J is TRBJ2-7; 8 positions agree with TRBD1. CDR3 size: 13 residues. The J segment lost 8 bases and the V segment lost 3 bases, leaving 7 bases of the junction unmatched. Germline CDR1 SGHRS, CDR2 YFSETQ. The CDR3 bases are TGCGCCAGCAGCTCCGGACAGGGTCGGAAGCAGTACTTC. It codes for CASSSGQGRKQYF. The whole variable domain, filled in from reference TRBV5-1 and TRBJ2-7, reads KAGVTQTPRYLIKTRGQQVTLSCSPISGHRSVSWYQQTPGQGLQFLFEYFSETQRNKGNFPGRFSGRQFSNSRSEMNVSTLELGDSALYLCASSSGQGRKQYFGPGTRLTVT.

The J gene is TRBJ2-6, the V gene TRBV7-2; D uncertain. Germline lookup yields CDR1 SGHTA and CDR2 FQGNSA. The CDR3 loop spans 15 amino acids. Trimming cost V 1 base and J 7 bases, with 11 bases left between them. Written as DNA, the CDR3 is TGTGCCAGCAGCTTAGGGGCCGTAAGAGCCAACGTCCTGACTTTC. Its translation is CASSLGAVRANVLTF. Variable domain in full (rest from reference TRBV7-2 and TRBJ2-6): GAGVSQSPSNKVTEKGKDVELRCDPISGHTALYWYRQSLGQGLEFLIYFQGNSAPDKSGLPSDRFSAERTGGSVSTLTIQRTQQEDSAVYLCASSLGAVRANVLTFGAGSRLTVL.

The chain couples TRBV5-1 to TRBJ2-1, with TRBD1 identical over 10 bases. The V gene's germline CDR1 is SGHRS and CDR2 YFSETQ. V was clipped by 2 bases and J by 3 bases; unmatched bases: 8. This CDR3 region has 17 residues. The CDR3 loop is CASSFRPGTGVYNEQFF. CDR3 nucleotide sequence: TGCGCCAGCAGCTTCCGTCCCGGGACAGGGGTCTACAATGAGCAGTTCTTC.

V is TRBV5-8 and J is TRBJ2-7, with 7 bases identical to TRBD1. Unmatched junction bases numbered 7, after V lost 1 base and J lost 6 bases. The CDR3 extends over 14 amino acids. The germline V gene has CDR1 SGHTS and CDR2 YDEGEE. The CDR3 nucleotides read TGTGCCAGCAGCTTGAAGGGGGCGCATACCGAGCAGTACTTC. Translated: CASSLKGAHTEQYF.

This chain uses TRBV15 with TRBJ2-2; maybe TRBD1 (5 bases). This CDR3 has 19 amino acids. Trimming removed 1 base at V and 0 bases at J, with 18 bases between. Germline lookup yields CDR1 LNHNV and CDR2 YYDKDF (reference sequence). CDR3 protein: CATSRVEDRFTSNTGELFF. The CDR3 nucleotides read TGTGCCACCAGCAGAGTTGAAGACAGATTTACTTCGAACACCGGGGAGCTGTTTTTT.

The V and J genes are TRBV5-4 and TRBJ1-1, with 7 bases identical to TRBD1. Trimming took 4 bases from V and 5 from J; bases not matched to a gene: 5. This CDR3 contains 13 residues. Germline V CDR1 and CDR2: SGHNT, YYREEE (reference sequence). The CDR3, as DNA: TGTGCCAGCAGCCACAGGGGCGGGACTGAAGCTTTCTTT. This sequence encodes CASSHRGGTEAFF.

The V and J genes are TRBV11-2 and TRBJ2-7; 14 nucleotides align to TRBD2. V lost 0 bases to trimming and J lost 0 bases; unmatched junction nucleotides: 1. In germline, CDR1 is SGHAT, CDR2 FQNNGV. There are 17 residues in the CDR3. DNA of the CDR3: TGTGCCAGCAGCTTAGAGGGGACTAGCGGGAGCTCCTACGAGCAGTACTTC. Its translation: CASSLEGTSGSSYEQYF.

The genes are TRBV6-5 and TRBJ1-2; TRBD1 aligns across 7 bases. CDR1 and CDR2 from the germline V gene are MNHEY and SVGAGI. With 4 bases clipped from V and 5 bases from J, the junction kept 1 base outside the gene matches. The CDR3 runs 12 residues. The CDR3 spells CASSLQGYGYTF. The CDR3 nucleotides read TGTGCCAGCAGTTTACAGGGGTATGGCTACACCTTC.

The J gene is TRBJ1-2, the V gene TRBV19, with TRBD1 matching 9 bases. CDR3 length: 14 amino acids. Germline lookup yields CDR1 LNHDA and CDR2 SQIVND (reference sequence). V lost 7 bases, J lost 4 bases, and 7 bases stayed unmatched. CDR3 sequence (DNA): TGTGCCAGTACCATCGACAGGGGGACCTATGGCTACACCTTC. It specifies CASTIDRGTYGYTF.

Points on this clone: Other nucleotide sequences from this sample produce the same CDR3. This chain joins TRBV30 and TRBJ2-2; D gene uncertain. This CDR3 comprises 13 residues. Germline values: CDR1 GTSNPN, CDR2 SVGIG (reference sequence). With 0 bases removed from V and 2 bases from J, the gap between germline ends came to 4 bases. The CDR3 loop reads CAWSVLNTGELFF. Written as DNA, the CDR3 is TGTGCCTGGAGTGTACTCAACACCGGGGAGCTGTTTTTT.

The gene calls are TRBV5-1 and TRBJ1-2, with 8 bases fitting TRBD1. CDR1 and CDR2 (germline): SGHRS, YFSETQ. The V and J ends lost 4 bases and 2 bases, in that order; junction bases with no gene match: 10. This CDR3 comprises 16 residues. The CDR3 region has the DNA TGCGCCAGCAGCCCCATGGGACAGGCGGGGAACTATGGCTACACCTTC. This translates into CASSPMGQAGNYGYTF.

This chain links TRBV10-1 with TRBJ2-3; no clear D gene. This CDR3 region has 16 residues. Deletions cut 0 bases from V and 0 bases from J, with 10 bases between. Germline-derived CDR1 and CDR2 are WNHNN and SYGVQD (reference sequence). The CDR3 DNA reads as TGCGCCAGCAGTGAGTCGACAAGCCCTAGCACAGATACGCAGTATTTT. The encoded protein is CASSESTSPSTDTQYF.

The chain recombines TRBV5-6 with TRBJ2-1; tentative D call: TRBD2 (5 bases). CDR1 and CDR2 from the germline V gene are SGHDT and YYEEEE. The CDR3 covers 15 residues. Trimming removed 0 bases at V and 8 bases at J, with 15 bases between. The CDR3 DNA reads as TGTGCCAGCAGCTTGGCCGGACTTAGCGAACATGAGCAGTTCTTC. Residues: CASSLAGLSEHEQFF.

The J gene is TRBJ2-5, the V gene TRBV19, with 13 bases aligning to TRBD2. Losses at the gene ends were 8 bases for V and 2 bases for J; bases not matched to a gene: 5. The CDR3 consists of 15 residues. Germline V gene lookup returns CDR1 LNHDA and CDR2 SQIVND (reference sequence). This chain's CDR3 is CASDRGLAGQETQYF. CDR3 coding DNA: TGTGCCAGTGACCGGGGACTAGCGGGACAAGAGACCCAGTACTTC.

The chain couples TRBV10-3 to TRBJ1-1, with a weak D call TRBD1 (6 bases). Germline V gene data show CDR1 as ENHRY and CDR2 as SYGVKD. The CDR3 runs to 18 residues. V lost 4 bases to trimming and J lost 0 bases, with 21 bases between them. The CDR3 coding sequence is TGTGCCATCAGTGGCGACTCTCGATTCACAGGGATGAACACTGAAGCTTTCTTT. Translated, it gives CAISGDSRFTGMNTEAFF.

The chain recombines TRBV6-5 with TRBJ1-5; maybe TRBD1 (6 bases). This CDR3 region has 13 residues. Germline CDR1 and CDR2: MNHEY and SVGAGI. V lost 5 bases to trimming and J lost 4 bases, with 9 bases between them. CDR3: CASSHRANQPQHF. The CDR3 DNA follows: TGTGCCAGCAGTCACAGGGCTAATCAGCCCCAGCATTTT.

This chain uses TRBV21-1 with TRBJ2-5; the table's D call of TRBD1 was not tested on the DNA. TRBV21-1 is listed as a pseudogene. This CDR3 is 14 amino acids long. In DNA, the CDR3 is TGTGCCAGCAGCCGGACAGCTCAAGGGGAGACCCAGTACTTC. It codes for CASSRTAQGETQYF.

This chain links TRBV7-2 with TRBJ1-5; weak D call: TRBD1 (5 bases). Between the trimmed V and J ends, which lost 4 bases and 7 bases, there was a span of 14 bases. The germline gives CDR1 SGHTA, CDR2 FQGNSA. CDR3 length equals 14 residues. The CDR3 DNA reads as TGTGCCAGCAGCTCCAATAGGGGAGGCCAGCCCCAGCATTTT. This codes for CASSSNRGGQPQHF.

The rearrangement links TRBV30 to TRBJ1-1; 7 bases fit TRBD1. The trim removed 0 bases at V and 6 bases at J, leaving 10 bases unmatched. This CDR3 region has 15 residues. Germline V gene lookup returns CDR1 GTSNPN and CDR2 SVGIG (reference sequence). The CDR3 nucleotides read TGTGCCTGGAGTGTCCGGACGGGACAGATAGCTGAAGCTTTCTTT. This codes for CAWSVRTGQIAEAFF.

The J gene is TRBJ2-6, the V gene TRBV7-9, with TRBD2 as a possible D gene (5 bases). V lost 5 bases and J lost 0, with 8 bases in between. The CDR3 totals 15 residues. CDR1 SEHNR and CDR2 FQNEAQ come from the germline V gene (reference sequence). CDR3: CASSGGFSGANVLTF. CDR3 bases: TGTGCCAGCAGCGGAGGTTTCTCTGGGGCCAACGTCCTGACTTTC.

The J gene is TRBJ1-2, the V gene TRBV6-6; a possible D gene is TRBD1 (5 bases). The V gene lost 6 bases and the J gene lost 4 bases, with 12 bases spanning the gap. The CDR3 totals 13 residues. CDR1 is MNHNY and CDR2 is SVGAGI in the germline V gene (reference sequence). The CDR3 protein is CASSPHDSYGYTF. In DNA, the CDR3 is TGTGCCAGCAGCCCTCACGACAGCTATGGCTACACCTTC.

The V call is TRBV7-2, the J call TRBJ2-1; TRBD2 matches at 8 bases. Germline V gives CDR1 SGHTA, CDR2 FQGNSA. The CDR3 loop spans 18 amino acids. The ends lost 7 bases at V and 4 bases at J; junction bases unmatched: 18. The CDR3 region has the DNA TGTGCCAGCAACCCCAGTTGGAGCGGGAGTCTCCTTTACAATGAGCAGTTCTTC. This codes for CASNPSWSGSLLYNEQFF.

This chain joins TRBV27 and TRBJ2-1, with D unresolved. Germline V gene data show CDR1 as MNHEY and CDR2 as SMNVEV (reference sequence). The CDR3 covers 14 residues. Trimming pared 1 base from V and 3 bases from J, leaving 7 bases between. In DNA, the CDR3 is TGTGCCAGCAGTTTATATCACAGCTACAATGAGCAGTTCTTC. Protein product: CASSLYHSYNEQFF.

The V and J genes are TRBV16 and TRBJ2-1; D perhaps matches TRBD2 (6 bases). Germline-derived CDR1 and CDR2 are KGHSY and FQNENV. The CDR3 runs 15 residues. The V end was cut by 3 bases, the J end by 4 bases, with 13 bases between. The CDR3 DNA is TGTGCCAGCAGCCAGGACTACTTGGGGTACAATGAGCAGTTCTTC. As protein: CASSQDYLGYNEQFF.

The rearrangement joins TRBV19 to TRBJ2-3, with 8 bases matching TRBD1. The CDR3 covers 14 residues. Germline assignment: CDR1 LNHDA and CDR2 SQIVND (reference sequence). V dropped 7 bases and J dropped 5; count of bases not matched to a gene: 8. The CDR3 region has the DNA TGTGCCAGTACCCGGACAGGGTCAGGAGATACGCAGTATTTT. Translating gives CASTRTGSGDTQYF.

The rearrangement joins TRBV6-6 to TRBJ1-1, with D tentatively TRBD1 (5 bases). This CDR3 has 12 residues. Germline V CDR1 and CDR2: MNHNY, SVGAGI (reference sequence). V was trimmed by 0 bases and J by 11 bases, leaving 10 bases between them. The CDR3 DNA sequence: TGTGCCAGCAGTTACTCCGGGGGAGTGGCTTTCTTT. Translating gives CASSYSGGVAFF.

The CDR3: CSVDPTSLSYNEQFF. The CDR3 DNA reads TGCAGCGTCGACCCCACTAGCCTATCCTACAATGAGCAGTTCTTC. The gene calls are TRBV29-1 and TRBJ2-1; D possibly corresponds to TRBD2 (6 bases). V dropped 6 bases and J dropped 1 base, with 16 bases sitting between them. This CDR3 spans 15 amino acids. Germline lookup yields CDR1 SQVTM and CDR2 ANQGSEA.

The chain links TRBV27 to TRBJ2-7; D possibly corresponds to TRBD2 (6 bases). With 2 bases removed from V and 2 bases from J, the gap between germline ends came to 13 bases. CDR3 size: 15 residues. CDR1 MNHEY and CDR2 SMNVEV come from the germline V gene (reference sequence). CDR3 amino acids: CASSLRTGETYEQYF. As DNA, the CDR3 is TGTGCCAGCAGTTTACGAACGGGGGAGACCTACGAGCAGTACTTC.